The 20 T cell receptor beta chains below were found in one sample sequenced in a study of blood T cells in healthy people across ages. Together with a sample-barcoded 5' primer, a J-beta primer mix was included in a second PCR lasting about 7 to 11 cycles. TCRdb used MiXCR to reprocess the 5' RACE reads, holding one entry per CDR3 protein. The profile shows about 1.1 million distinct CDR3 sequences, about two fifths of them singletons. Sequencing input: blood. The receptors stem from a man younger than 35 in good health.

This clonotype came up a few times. The CDR3 loop reads CASCRAPTNTQYF. DNA for the CDR3: TGCGCCAGTTGTCGAGCACCTACTAATACGCAGTATTTT. The chain joins TRBV5-1 to TRBJ2-3; D not certain. This CDR3 is built from 13 residues. Germline values: CDR1 SGHRS, CDR2 YFSETQ. Trimming shortened V by 8 bases and J by 7 bases, and 17 bases separated the two germline ends.

The CDR3 nucleotides read TGCGCCAGCAGCCAAGAGGGCCACAGCACAGATACGCAGTATTTT. Protein sequence: CASSQEGHSTDTQYF. The gene calls are TRBV4-1 and TRBJ2-3; D gene ambiguous. CDR1 MGHRA and CDR2 YSYEKL come from the germline V gene. Trimming cost V 0 bases and J 0 bases, with 7 bases left between them. This CDR3 spans 15 amino acids.

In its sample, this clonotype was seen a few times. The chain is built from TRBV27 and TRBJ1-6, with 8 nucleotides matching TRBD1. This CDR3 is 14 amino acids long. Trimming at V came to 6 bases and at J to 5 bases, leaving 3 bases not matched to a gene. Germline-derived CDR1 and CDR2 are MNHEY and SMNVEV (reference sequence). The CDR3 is CASSGQGHNSPLHF. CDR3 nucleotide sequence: TGTGCCAGCAGCGGACAGGGCCATAATTCACCCCTCCACTTT.

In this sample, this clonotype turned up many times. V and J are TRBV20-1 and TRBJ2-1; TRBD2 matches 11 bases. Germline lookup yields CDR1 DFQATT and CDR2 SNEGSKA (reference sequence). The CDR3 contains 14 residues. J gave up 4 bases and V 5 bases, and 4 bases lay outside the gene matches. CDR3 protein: CSAVGLAGYNEQFF. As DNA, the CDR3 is TGCAGTGCTGTCGGACTAGCGGGTTACAATGAGCAGTTCTTC.

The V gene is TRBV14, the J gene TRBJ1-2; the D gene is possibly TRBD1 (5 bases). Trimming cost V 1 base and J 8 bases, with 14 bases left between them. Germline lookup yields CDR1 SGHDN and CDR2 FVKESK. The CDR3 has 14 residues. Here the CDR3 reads CASSQVQGVGGYTF. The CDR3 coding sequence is TGTGCCAGCAGCCAAGTCCAGGGTGTAGGGGGCTACACCTTC.

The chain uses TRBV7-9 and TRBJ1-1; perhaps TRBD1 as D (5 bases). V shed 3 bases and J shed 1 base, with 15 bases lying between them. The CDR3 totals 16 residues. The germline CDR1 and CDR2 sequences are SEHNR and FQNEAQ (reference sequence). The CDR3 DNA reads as TGTGCCAGCAGCTTGGCAGCTGGACAACCGAACACTGAAGCTTTCTTT. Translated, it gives CASSLAAGQPNTEAFF.

The DNA of the CDR3 is TGCGCCAGCAGCTTGCACGGGTCAGCGAGATTGAGCTCCTACGAGCAGTACTTC. It translates to CASSLHGSARLSSYEQYF. The rearrangement uses TRBV4-3 and TRBJ2-7; D remains unclear. CDR1 and CDR2 from the germline V gene are LGHNA and YSLEER. Trimming cost V 5 bases and J 0 bases, with 23 bases left between them. CDR3 length: 18 residues.

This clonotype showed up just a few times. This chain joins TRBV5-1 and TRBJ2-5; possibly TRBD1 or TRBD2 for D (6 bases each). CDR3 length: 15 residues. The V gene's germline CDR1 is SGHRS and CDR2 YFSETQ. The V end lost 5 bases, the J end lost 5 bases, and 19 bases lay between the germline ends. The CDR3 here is CASRVGGGPGETQYF. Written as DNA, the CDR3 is TGCGCCAGCAGAGTAGGAGGGGGGCCTGGGGAGACCCAGTACTTC.

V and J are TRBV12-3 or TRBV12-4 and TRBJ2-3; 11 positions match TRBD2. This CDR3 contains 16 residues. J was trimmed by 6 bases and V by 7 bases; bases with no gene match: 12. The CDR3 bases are TGTGCCAGCAAAACCTCCTGCGGACTAGCGGGTGATACGCAGTATTTT. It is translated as CASKTSCGLAGDTQYF.

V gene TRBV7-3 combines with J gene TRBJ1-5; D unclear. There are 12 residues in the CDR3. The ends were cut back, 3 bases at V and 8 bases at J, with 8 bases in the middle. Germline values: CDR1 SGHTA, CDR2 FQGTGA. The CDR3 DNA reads TGTGCCAGCAGCTTGGCGGGTAAGCCCCAGCATTTT. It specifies CASSLAGKPQHF. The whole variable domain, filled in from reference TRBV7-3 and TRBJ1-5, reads GAGVSQTPSNKVTEKGKYVELRCDPISGHTALYWYRQSLGQGPEFLIYFQGTGAADDSGLPNDRFFAVRPEGSVSTLKIQRTERGDSAVYLCASSLAGKPQHFGDGTRLSIL.

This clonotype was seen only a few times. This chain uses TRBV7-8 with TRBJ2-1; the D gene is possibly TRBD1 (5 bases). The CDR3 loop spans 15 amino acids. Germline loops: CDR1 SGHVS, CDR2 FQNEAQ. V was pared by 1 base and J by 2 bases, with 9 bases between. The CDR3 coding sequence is TGTGCCAGCAGCTTAGATCCAGGGACCTACAATGAGCAGTTCTTC. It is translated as CASSLDPGTYNEQFF.

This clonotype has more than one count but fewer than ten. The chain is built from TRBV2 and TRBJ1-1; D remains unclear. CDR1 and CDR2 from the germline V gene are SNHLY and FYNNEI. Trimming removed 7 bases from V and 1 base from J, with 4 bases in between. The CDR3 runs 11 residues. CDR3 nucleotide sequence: TGTGCCAGCAAGGAGAACACTGAAGCTTTCTTT. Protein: CASKENTEAFF.

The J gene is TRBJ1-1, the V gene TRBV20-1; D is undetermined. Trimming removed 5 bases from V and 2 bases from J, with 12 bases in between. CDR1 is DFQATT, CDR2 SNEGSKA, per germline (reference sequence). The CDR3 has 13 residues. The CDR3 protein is CSARSRANTEAFF. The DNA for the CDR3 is TGCAGTGCTCGCTCGAGGGCTAACACTGAAGCTTTCTTT.

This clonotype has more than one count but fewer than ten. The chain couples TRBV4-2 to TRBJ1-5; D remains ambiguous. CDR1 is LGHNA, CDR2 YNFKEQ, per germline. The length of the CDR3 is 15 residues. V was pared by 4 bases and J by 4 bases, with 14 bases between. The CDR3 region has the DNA TGTGCCAGCAGCCGCGATGACTTGGGAAATCAGCCCCAGCATTTT. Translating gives CASSRDDLGNQPQHF.

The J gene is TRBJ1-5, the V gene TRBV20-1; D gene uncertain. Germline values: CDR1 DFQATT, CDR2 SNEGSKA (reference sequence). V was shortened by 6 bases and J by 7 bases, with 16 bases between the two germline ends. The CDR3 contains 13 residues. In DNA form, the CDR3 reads TGCAGTGCCATTTGGGCCGCCGGCCAGCCCCAGCATTTT. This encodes CSAIWAAGQPQHF.

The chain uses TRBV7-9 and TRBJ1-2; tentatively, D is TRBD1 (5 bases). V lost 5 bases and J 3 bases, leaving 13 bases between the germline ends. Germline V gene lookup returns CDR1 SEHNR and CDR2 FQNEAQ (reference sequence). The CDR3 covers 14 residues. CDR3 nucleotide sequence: TGTGCCAGCAGCGGGGGACTTACCCACTATGGCTACACCTTC. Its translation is CASSGGLTHYGYTF.

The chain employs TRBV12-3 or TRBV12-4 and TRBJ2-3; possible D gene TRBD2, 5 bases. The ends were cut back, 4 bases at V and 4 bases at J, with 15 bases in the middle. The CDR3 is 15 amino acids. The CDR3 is CASSSGGHSADTQYF. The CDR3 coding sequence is TGTGCCAGCAGTTCGGGCGGGCATAGCGCAGATACGCAGTATTTT.

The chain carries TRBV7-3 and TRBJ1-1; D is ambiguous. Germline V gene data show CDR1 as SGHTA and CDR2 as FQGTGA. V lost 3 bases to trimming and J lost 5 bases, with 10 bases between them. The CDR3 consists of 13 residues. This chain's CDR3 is CASSLGIGTEAFF. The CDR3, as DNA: TGTGCCAGCAGCTTGGGGATAGGGACTGAAGCTTTCTTT. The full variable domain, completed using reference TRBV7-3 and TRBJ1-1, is GAGVSQTPSNKVTEKGKYVELRCDPISGHTALYWYRQSLGQGPEFLIYFQGTGAADDSGLPNDRFFAVRPEGSVSTLKIQRTERGDSAVYLCASSLGIGTEAFFGQGTRLTVV.

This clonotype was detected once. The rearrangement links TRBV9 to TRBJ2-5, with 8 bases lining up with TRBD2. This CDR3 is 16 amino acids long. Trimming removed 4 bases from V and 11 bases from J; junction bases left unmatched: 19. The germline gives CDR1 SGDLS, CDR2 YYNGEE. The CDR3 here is CASSSLSRGAYNEQYF. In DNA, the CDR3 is TGTGCCAGCAGCTCCCTCTCGCGGGGGGCTTACAATGAGCAGTACTTC.

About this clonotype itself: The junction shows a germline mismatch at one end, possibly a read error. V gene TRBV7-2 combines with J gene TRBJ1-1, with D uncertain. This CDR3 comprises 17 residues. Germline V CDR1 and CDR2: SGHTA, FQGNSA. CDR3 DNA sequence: TGTGCCAGCTCCCCGTCCGCCCTAGGGCTATTGAACACTGAGGCTTTCTTT. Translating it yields CASSPSALGLLNTEAFF.